Presented here are 12 T cell receptor beta chains from one specimen sequenced in a study of shared clonotypes between healthy human individuals. Method: immunoSEQ multiplex PCR; TCRdb's copy keeps in-frame clones and lacks some. The sample records over a million clones, about 70% being singletons. Sequenced: memory CD4+ T cells sorted from blood. Noted subset: CD45RA-negative fraction. The receptors stem from a man between 18 and 29 years old in good health.

This chain joins TRBV19 and TRBJ1-5; 10 bases fit TRBD1. Trimming removed 4 bases from V and 6 bases from J; junction bases left unmatched: 3. The germline V gene encodes CDR1 LNHDA and CDR2 SQIVND (reference sequence). The CDR3 contains 14 residues. For the CDR3, the DNA is TGTGCCAGTAGTACGGACAGGGGGTTTCAGCCCCAGCATTTT. Translation: CASSTDRGFQPQHF. The full variable domain, completed using reference TRBV19 and TRBJ1-5, is DGGITQSPKYLFRKEGQNVTLSCEQNLNHDAMYWYRQDPGQGLRLIYYSQIVNDFQKGDIAEGYSVSREKKESFPLTVTSAQKNPTAFYLCASSTDRGFQPQHFGDGTRLSIL.

The J gene is TRBJ1-1, the V gene TRBV7-9; 8 bases fit TRBD1. There are 15 residues in the CDR3. The J segment lost 0 bases and the V segment lost 5 bases, leaving 5 bases of the junction unmatched. Germline CDR1 SEHNR, CDR2 FQNEAQ (reference sequence). The CDR3 coding sequence is TGTGCCAGCAGCGGACCGACAGGGGTGAACACTGAAGCTTTCTTT. Translation: CASSGPTGVNTEAFF.

The V and J genes are TRBV28 and TRBJ2-2; 8 positions agree with TRBD1. Germline V gene lookup returns CDR1 MDHEN and CDR2 SYDVKM. J gave up 6 bases and V 3 bases, and 12 bases lay outside the gene matches. The CDR3 runs to 17 residues. The CDR3 coding sequence is TGTGCCAGCAGTTTTCGGGTAGGACAGGGAGCAGCCGGGGAGCTGTTTTTT. This codes for CASSFRVGQGAAGELFF.

The chain recombines TRBV15 with TRBJ2-2; D gene ambiguous. V was pared by 8 bases and J by 4 bases, with 14 bases between. CDR3 length equals 14 residues. The germline CDR1 and CDR2 sequences are LNHNV and YYDKDF (reference sequence). The CDR3, as DNA: TGTGCCACCTCCTGGCTTTTGGGCACCGGGGAGCTGTTTTTT. Translating gives CATSWLLGTGELFF.

The gene calls are TRBV30 and TRBJ1-2; D uncertain. Trimming left V 7 bases short and J 1 base short, with 16 bases between. The CDR3 length is 14 residues. CDR1 GTSNPN and CDR2 SVGIG come from the germline V gene (reference sequence). Written as DNA, the CDR3 is TGTGCCTTCCCCCTCCCGGGTAGTAACTATGGCTACACCTTC. It yields the protein CAFPLPGSNYGYTF.

The V and J genes are TRBV18 and TRBJ1-2; 10 nucleotides line up with TRBD1. The ends lost 3 bases at V and 1 base at J; junction bases unmatched: 8. Germline-derived CDR1 and CDR2 are KGHSH and LQKENI. This CDR3 contains 17 residues. The CDR3 protein is CASSPGTGDVINYGYTF. The CDR3 DNA reads as TGTGCCAGCTCACCGGGGACAGGGGACGTTATTAACTATGGCTACACCTTC. Drawing the rest from reference TRBV18 and TRBJ1-2, the complete variable domain is NAGVMQNPRHLVRRRGQEARLRCSPMKGHSHVYWYRQLPEEGLKFMVYLQKENIIDESGMPKERFSAEFPKEGPSILRIQQVVRGDSAAYFCASSPGTGDVINYGYTFGSGTRLTVV.

V is TRBV6-1 and J is TRBJ2-1; the D gene is possibly TRBD2 (5 bases). V was pared by 4 bases and J by 4 bases, with 14 bases between. Per germline, CDR1 MNHNS and CDR2 SASEGT. CDR3 size: 15 residues. CDR3 bases: TGTGCCAGCAGTGTTTTGACTACCAATTACAATGAGCAGTTCTTC. Its translation is CASSVLTTNYNEQFF.

This rearrangement joins TRBV5-1 to TRBJ2-7, with 7 bases aligning to TRBD1. Germline CDR1 SGHRS, CDR2 YFSETQ. This CDR3 comprises 15 residues. With 5 bases clipped from V and 5 bases from J, the junction kept 13 bases outside the gene matches. DNA for the CDR3: TGCGCCAGCAGACTGAGGGCAGGGGGAGAGGACGAGCAGTACTTC. Amino acid sequence: CASRLRAGGEDEQYF. The full variable domain, its missing parts supplied by reference TRBV5-1 and TRBJ2-7, is KAGVTQTPRYLIKTRGQQVTLSCSPISGHRSVSWYQQTPGQGLQFLFEYFSETQRNKGNFPGRFSGRQFSNSRSEMNVSTLELGDSALYLCASRLRAGGEDEQYFGPGTRLTVT.

This rearrangement joins TRBV29-1 to TRBJ2-7; D is possibly TRBD2 (5 bases). CDR3 length equals 12 residues. From germline, CDR1 is SQVTM and CDR2 ANQGSEA. V was trimmed by 7 bases and J by 1 base, leaving 11 bases between them. The DNA of the CDR3 is TGCAGCGCCGCCGGACTTTCCTACGAGCAGTACTTC. The encoded protein is CSAAGLSYEQYF.

The genes are TRBV11-2 and TRBJ1-2; a weak D match, TRBD1 (6 bases). CDR3 length equals 13 residues. The germline V gene has CDR1 SGHAT and CDR2 FQNNGV. Deletions cut 5 bases from V and 4 bases from J, with 11 bases between. This CDR3 is CASSLQGSYGYTF. The CDR3, as DNA: TGTGCCAGCAGCCTGCAGGGGAGCTATGGCTACACCTTC.

The chain employs TRBV2 and TRBJ1-1; D unclear. The CDR3 covers 15 residues. Deletions cut 0 bases from V and 5 bases from J, with 13 bases between. Germline V gene sequence: CDR1 SNHLY, CDR2 FYNNEI. CDR3 loop: CASSEAQVGDTEAFF. The CDR3 region has the DNA TGTGCCAGCAGTGAAGCGCAGGTTGGGGATACTGAAGCTTTCTTT.

This clone came up a few times. Written as DNA, the CDR3 is TGCGCCAGCAGCTTGGCACCAACCCTTAACACCGGGGAGCTGTTTTTT. It translates to CASSLAPTLNTGELFF. The V and J genes are TRBV5-1 and TRBJ2-2; unclear D gene. This CDR3 has 16 amino acids. CDR1 SGHRS and CDR2 YFSETQ come from the germline V gene. V lost 0 bases, J lost 2 bases, and 11 bases lay in between.